This T cell receptor beta chain was observed in a study of T cell responses to AZD1222 COVID-19 vaccine. This clone was seen only a few times. Germline V lookup: CDR1 SGHVS, CDR2 FNYEAQ. V gave up 6 bases and J gave up 2 bases, with 11 bases separating them. This CDR3 region has 13 residues. Assay: immunoSEQ multiplex PCR; the TCRdb copy retains only in-frame clones and omits some. The data show 120,000 or so clones, with 84% seen just once and about 27% held by the top ten. Specimen: peripheral blood, collected 28 days after the second AZD1222 dose. This sequence was found in an adult who received the AZD1222 COVID-19 vaccine. The genes are TRBV7-6 and TRBJ2-7; D unclear. CDR3 DNA sequence: TGTGCCAGCAGTCCCGGAAAGACCTACGAGCAGTACTTC. Its translation: CASSPGKTYEQYF.